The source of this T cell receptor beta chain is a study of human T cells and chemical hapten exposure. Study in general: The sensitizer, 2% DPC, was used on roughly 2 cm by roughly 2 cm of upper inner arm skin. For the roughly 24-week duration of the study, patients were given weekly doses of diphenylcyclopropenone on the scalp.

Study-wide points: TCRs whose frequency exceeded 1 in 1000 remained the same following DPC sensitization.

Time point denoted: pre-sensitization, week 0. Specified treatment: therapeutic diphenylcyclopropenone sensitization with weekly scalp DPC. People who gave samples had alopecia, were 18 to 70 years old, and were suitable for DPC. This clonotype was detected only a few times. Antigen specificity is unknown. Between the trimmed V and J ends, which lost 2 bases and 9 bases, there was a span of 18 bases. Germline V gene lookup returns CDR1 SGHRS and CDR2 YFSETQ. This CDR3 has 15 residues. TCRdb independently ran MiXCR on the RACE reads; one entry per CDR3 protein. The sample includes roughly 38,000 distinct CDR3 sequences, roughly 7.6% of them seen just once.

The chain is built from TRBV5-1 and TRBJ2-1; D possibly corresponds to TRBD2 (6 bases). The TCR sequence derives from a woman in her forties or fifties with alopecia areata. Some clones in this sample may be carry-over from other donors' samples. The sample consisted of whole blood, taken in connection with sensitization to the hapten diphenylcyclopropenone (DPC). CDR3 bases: TGCGCCAGCAGCTTTAGCGTAGGAGGGGACGGTGAGCAGTTCTTC. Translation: CASSFSVGGDGEQFF.